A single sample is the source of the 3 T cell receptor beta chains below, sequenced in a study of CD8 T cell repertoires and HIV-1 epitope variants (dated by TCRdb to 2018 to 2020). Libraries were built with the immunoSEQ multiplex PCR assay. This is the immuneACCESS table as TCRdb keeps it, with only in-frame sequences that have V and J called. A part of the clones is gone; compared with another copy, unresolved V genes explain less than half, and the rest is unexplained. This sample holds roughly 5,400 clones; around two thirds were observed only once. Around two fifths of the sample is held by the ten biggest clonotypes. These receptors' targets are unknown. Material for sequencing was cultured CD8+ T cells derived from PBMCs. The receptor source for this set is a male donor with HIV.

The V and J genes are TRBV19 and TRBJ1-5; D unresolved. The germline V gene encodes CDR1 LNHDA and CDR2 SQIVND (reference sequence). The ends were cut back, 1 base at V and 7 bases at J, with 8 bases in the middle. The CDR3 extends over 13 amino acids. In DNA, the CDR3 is TGTGCCAGTAGTATAGTCCCGAGCCAGCCCCAGCATTTT. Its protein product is CASSIVPSQPQHF.

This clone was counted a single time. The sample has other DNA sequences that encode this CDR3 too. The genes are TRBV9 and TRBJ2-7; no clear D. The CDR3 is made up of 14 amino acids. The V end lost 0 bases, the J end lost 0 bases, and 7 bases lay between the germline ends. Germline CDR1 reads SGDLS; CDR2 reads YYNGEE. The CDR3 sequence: CASSVEGSSYEQYF. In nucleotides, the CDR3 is TGTGCCAGCAGCGTAGAAGGAAGCTCCTACGAGCAGTACTTC.

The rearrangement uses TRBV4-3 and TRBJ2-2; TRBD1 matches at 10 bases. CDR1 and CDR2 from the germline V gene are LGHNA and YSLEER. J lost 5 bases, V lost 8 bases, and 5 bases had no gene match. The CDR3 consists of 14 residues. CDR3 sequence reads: CASSGTGVTGELFF. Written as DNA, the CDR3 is TGCGCCAGCTCCGGGACAGGGGTTACCGGGGAGCTGTTTTTT.